A selection of T cell receptor beta chains follows, all from one sample in a study of blood T cell repertoires in COVID-19. Only in-frame clones appear in the TCRdb table, and some are missing; sequencing was by immunoSEQ multiplex PCR. The sample has over 200,000 clones, around 82% seen once. The source material was peripheral blood. These TCRs come from a woman aged 40 to 49 with acute or convalescent COVID-19. Each CDR3 is given with its conserved first and last residue. D genes are given only for firm matches. Only some rows state a clone size, as once, few, many or a class for expanded clones.

clone size	D gene	V gene	CDR3 length	J gene	CDR3 DNA	CDR3 protein
NA	TRBD2	TRBV2	16	TRBJ2-5	TGTGCCAGCAGTGTGGGACTAGCGGGAGAACTGGAGACCCAGTACTTC	CASSVGLAGELETQYF
NA	NA	TRBV6-5	14	TRBJ1-1	TGTGCCAGCAGTTACATGGGGCCGGACACTGAAGCTTTCTTT	CASSYMGPDTEAFF
few	NA	TRBV7-2	16	TRBJ1-4	TGTGCCAGCAGCTATTTCCCAGGGGCAACTAATGAAAAACTGTTTTTT	CASSYFPGATNEKLFF
NA	TRBD1	TRBV6-6	16	TRBJ1-1	TGTGCCAGCACTATTAGGACAGGGGGCGACAACACTGAAGCTTTCTTT	CASTIRTGGDNTEAFF
NA	NA	TRBV7-7	14	TRBJ2-1	TGTGCCAGCAGCTTAGATGCGGGGCCCTATGAGCAGTTCTTC	CASSLDAGPYEQFF
NA	TRBD1	TRBV12-3/TRBV12-4	13	TRBJ1-2	TGTGCCAGCTCAAGACAGGGTAACTATGGCTACACCTTC	CASSRQGNYGYTF
NA	TRBD1	TRBV6-2/TRBV6-3	13	TRBJ2-1	TGTGCCAGCAGTCTTGGCAGGGGGAATGAGCAGTTCTTC	CASSLGRGNEQFF
NA	NA	TRBV11-2	15	TRBJ1-2	TGTGCCAGCAGCCCACTTTGCACAGGGAAAGATGGCTACACCTTC	CASSPLCTGKDGYTF
many	NA	TRBV7-8	15	TRBJ2-3	TGTGCCAGCAGTCGTAGAGGAACTAGCACAGATACGCAGTATTTT	CASSRRGTSTDTQYF
NA	TRBD1	TRBV5-1	18	TRBJ2-6	TGCGCCAGCAGCAAAGAGGCCGGGACAGGTTCTGGGGCCAACGTCCTGACTTTC	CASSKEAGTGSGANVLTF
NA	NA	TRBV9	16	TRBJ1-1	TGTGCCAGCAGCCCGCGAGGAGCCGGCCCGAACACTGAAGCTTTCTTT	CASSPRGAGPNTEAFF
NA	TRBD2	TRBV27	17	TRBJ2-7	TGTGCCAGCAGTTTATCGTGGGGTAGCGGGAGGGCCGGCGAGCAGTACTTC	CASSLSWGSGRAGEQYF
NA	TRBD1	TRBV12-3/TRBV12-4	13	TRBJ1-1	TGTGCCAGCAGTTCAACGACAGGGACTGAAGCTTTCTTT	CASSSTTGTEAFF
NA	NA	TRBV24-1	15	TRBJ2-7	TGTGCCACCAGTGAATTCCACAATTTCTCCTACGAGCAGTACTTC	CATSEFHNFSYEQYF
NA	TRBD2	TRBV30	19	TRBJ2-1	TGTGCCTGGAGTGTATGGGGTACTAGCGGGAGGGCCTATAGTAATGAGCAGTTCTTC	CAWSVWGTSGRAYSNEQFF
NA	TRBD1	TRBV7-2	14	TRBJ2-7	TGTGCCAGCAGCTCGACAGGGAGACCCTACGAGCAGTACTTC	CASSSTGRPYEQYF
NA	TRBD1	TRBV2	14	TRBJ2-7	TGTGCCAGCAATACGGGGACAGCACCTTACGAGCAGTACTTC	CASNTGTAPYEQYF
NA	NA	TRBV7-2	15	TRBJ2-7	TGTGCCAGCAGCCCACAAGGGGTCCTCTCCTACGAGCAGTACTTC	CASSPQGVLSYEQYF
NA	NA	TRBV7-2	15	TRBJ2-3	TGTGCCAGCAGCTTTGATGGCGGAGCCACAGATACGCAGTATTTT	CASSFDGGATDTQYF
NA	NA	TRBV10-1	16	TRBJ2-7	TGCGCCAGCAGTGAGTCAAGGGACATATCTTGGCACGAGCAGTACTTC	CASSESRDISWHEQYF
NA	TRBD2	TRBV24-1	19	TRBJ2-6	TGTGCCACCAGTGGACACTCAGCGGGAGGCTACTCTGGGGCCAACGTCCTGACTTTC	CATSGHSAGGYSGANVLTF
NA	NA	TRBV7-3	15	TRBJ1-1	TGTGCCAGCAGCTTAAGCCTGAACGGGAACACTGAAGCTTTCTTT	CASSLSLNGNTEAFF
NA	NA	TRBV3-1/TRBV3-2	13	TRBJ1-2	TGTGCCAGCAGCCCTAACAGGGCCCATGGCTACACCTTC	CASSPNRAHGYTF
NA	TRBD2	TRBV5-5	15	TRBJ2-5	TGTGCCAGCAGCTCGGGACTCGGGTCGGGGGGGACCCAGTACTTC	CASSSGLGSGGTQYF
NA	NA	TRBV11-2	15	TRBJ2-1	TGTGCCAGCAGCCAAGAGCTTGCTACCTACAATGAGCAGTTCTTC	CASSQELATYNEQFF
NA	NA	TRBV24-1	15	TRBJ2-1	TGTGCCACCAGTGATAGGGCAGGGGGGATAGGTGAGCAGTTCTTC	CATSDRAGGIGEQFF
NA	TRBD2	TRBV11-2	17	TRBJ2-5	TGTGCCAGCAGCCCAAGGACTAGCGGGAGGGCCTTTGAGACCCAGTACTTC	CASSPRTSGRAFETQYF
few	TRBD2	TRBV4-1	19	TRBJ2-1	TGCGCCAGCAGCCTCGGGGGGTTAGCGGGAGGGCCCCTGTACAATGAGCAGTTCTTC	CASSLGGLAGGPLYNEQFF
few	TRBD2	TRBV19	16	TRBJ2-2	TGTGCCAGCCGTGGACTAGCGGGACTGAACACCGGGGAGCTGTTTTTT	CASRGLAGLNTGELFF
NA	NA	TRBV12-2	15	TRBJ1-2	TGTGCAAGTCGCTCCGCGGGACCGGGCTCTTATGGCTACACCTTC	CASRSAGPGSYGYTF
once	TRBD1	TRBV7-9	14	TRBJ2-1	TGTGCCAGCAGCCGACAGGGGTCCTACAATGAGCAGTTCTTC	CASSRQGSYNEQFF
once	TRBD1	TRBV27	16	TRBJ1-1	TGTGCCAGCAGAAATTTAAAGACAGGGACGAACACTGAAGCTTTCTTT	CASRNLKTGTNTEAFF
few	TRBD2	TRBV10-2	15	TRBJ2-3	TGCGCCAGCACCTTAGCGCGGGGGAGCACAGATACGCAGTATTTT	CASTLARGSTDTQYF
NA	NA	TRBV18	18	TRBJ1-3	TGTGCCAGCTCACTGAGACCCCCCGGGACAAAAAAAGGATACACCATATATTTT	CASSLRPPGTKKGYTIYF
NA	TRBD1	TRBV11-2	16	TRBJ2-2	TGTGCCAGCAGATTACCGGGACAGGGGAACACCGGGGAGCTGTTTTTT	CASRLPGQGNTGELFF
once	TRBD1	TRBV29-1	14	TRBJ1-5	TGCAGCGTTAAGGCAGGGGGCGGTAATCAGCCCCAGCATTTT	CSVKAGGGNQPQHF
NA	NA	TRBV4-1	16	TRBJ2-1	TGCGCCAGCAGCCAAGATGGGGGGGCATTGTACAATGAGCAGTTCTTC	CASSQDGGALYNEQFF
NA	TRBD1	TRBV6-1	15	TRBJ1-5	TGTGCCAGCAGTGAAGGGTCACAGGGGAATGAGCCCCAGCATTTT	CASSEGSQGNEPQHF
NA	NA	TRBV9	15	TRBJ1-4	TGTGCCAGCAGCCCCGGGGGGGGAACTAATGAAAAACTGTTTTTT	CASSPGGGTNEKLFF
NA	TRBD1	TRBV29-1	16	TRBJ1-2	TGCAGCGTGCAGGGAGGTAGACAGGGGCCCCAATATGGCTACACCTTC	CSVQGGRQGPQYGYTF
NA	NA	TRBV3-1/TRBV3-2	13	TRBJ1-4	TGTGCCAGCAGAAACGCAGGGGTTGAAAAACTGTTTTTT	CASRNAGVEKLFF
NA	NA	TRBV7-8	15	TRBJ1-1	TGTGCCAGCAGCTTAGGCGCAGGCATGAACACTGAAGCTTTCTTT	CASSLGAGMNTEAFF
NA	TRBD2	TRBV2	15	TRBJ2-1	TGTGCCAGCAGCTTTATAGGACTAGCGGGGGGGCTAGAGTTCTTC	CASSFIGLAGGLEFF
NA	NA	TRBV19	12	TRBJ2-7	TGTGCCAGTAGCTCGGGACTCCAGAAGCAGTACTTC	CASSSGLQKQYF
once	TRBD2	TRBV9	20	TRBJ2-2	TGTGCCAGCAGCGACCGTGGGCTAGCGGGAGGGCGCGCGAACACCGGGGAGCTGTTTTTT	CASSDRGLAGGRANTGELFF
NA	NA	TRBV30	12	TRBJ1-2	TGTGCCCGCGACAGTTTTCGCGATAGCTACACCTTC	CARDSFRDSYTF
few	NA	TRBV10-3	16	TRBJ2-4	TGTGCCATCAGTGAGGGAGACGGCTTAGCCAAAAACATTCAGTACTTC	CAISEGDGLAKNIQYF
NA	TRBD2	TRBV6-1	11	TRBJ2-1	TGTGCCAGCAGGGCTAGCGGGAGGAAGTTCTTC	CASRASGRKFF
NA	TRBD1	TRBV3-1/TRBV3-2	11	TRBJ2-5	TGTGCCAGCAGCCGACAGGGGACCCAGTACTTC	CASSRQGTQYF
once	TRBD1	TRBV4-2	16	TRBJ1-4	TGTGCCAGCAGCCAAGGCGCCGGGGACAGGGATGAAAAACTATTTTTT	CASSQGAGDRDEKLFF
NA	NA	TRBV19	13	TRBJ1-1	TGTGCCAGTATGGGCAGGGGGAACACTGAAGCTTTCTTT	CASMGRGNTEAFF
NA	NA	TRBV10-2	13	TRBJ1-1	TGCGCCAGCACCGGGATAAGGAACACTGAAGCTTTCTTT	CASTGIRNTEAFF
NA	TRBD2	TRBV18	15	TRBJ2-1	TGTGCCAGCTCACCACGGACTAGCTCCTACAATGAGCAGTTCTTC	CASSPRTSSYNEQFF